A selection of T cell receptor beta chains follows, all from one sample in a study of blood T cell repertoires in COVID-19. The method was immunoSEQ multiplex PCR; TCRdb's version includes in-frame clones alone and lacks a portion of them. The sample consists of 200,000 to 250,000 clones, roughly 80% of them appearing once. The sample comprised peripheral blood. These receptor sequences come from a woman between 55 and 75 years old with acute or convalescent COVID-19. Each CDR3 is given with its conserved first and last residue. Fields, in order: D gene, V gene, clone size, J gene, CDR3 protein, CDR3 DNA. A D gene is named only where the DNA matches it firmly. Some rows mark clone size as missing; the rest say once, few, many or name a class of expanded clone.

>TRBD2|TRBV6-5|.|TRBJ2-2
CASGRTSRYTGELFF
TGTGCCAGCGGCAGGACTAGTAGGTACACCGGGGAGCTGTTTTTT
>TRBD2|TRBV5-1|.|TRBJ2-5
CASSLSSGDETQYF
TGCGCCAGCAGCCTATCTAGCGGGGATGAGACCCAGTACTTC
>.|TRBV2|few|TRBJ2-5
CASRGLGAGETQYF
TGTGCCAGCAGAGGGCTGGGAGCGGGAGAGACCCAGTACTTC
>.|TRBV6-5|few|TRBJ1-2
CASSYGGSYGYTF
TGTGCCAGCAGTTACGGGGGCTCGTATGGCTACACCTTC
>TRBD1|TRBV6-6|.|TRBJ2-1
CASSRTDRGRNHEQFF
TGTGCCAGCAGTCGAACGGACAGGGGGCGAAACCATGAGCAGTTCTTC
>.|TRBV12-3/TRBV12-4|.|TRBJ1-2
CASSLRDSDGYTF
TGTGCCAGCAGTTTGCGGGACTCAGATGGCTACACCTTC
>.|TRBV6-1|.|TRBJ1-2
CASSESIINNYGYTF
TGTGCCAGCAGTGAATCTATTATAAATAACTATGGCTACACCTTC
>TRBD2|TRBV9|.|TRBJ2-5
CASSVSGVETQYF
TGTGCCAGCAGCGTTAGCGGGGTCGAGACCCAGTACTTC
>TRBD1|TRBV12-3/TRBV12-4|few|TRBJ1-2
CASSLGQGYGYTF
TGTGCCAGCAGTTTAGGACAGGGATATGGCTACACCTTC
>.|TRBV29-1|.|TRBJ2-7
CSVERGYEQYF
TGCAGCGTTGAAAGGGGCTACGAGCAGTACTTC
>.|TRBV11-2|.|TRBJ2-5
CASSTRIADEETQYF
TGTGCCAGCAGCACGCGTATAGCGGATGAAGAGACCCAGTACTTC
>TRBD1|TRBV7-3|.|TRBJ1-1
CASAQDRVTEAFF
TGTGCCAGCGCCCAGGACAGGGTCACTGAAGCTTTCTTT
>.|TRBV5-1|few|TRBJ1-2
CASSSQSGGNYGYTF
TGCGCCAGCAGCTCCCAATCTGGGGGGAACTATGGCTACACCTTC
>TRBD2|TRBV9|.|TRBJ2-3
CASSVVAGSTDTQYF
TGTGCCAGCAGCGTAGTAGCGGGGTCGACAGATACGCAGTATTTT
>TRBD1|TRBV27|few|TRBJ1-1
CASRTGGTEAFF
TGTGCCAGCAGAACAGGGGGCACTGAAGCTTTCTTT
>.|TRBV19|.|TRBJ2-7
CASKIKAGPTYEQYF
TGTGCCAGCAAGATAAAGGCGGGACCGACCTACGAGCAGTACTTC
>TRBD2|TRBV3-1/TRBV3-2|.|TRBJ2-5
CASRQRGEETQYF
TGTGCCAGCAGACAACGGGGGGAGGAGACCCAGTACTTC
>.|TRBV6-1|.|TRBJ1-3
CASSERQVAGSGFTGNTIYF
TGTGCCAGCAGTGAAAGGCAGGTGGCGGGGTCAGGGTTCACTGGAAACACCATATATTTT
>TRBD2|TRBV19|.|TRBJ2-1
CASSIGTSGRYNEQFF
TGTGCCAGTAGTATTGGGACTAGCGGGCGATACAATGAGCAGTTCTTC
>TRBD2|TRBV27|.|TRBJ2-7
CASSSHRTRFTEQYF
TGTGCCAGCAGTTCTCACAGGACTAGATTCACCGAGCAGTACTTC
>.|TRBV9|.|TRBJ1-1
CASGRVGSNTEAFF
TGTGCCAGCGGGCGGGTCGGGTCAAACACTGAAGCTTTCTTT
>.|TRBV9|.|TRBJ1-2
CASSPHPQARSFGYTF
TGTGCCAGCAGCCCCCATCCACAGGCCCGTTCTTTTGGCTACACCTTC
>TRBD1|TRBV7-9|.|TRBJ1-1
CASSHRGEAFF
TGTGCCAGCAGCCACAGGGGTGAAGCTTTCTTT
>TRBD1|TRBV19|.|TRBJ2-7
CASSSPRTGTYEQYF
TGTGCCAGTAGTTCCCCGAGGACAGGGACTTACGAGCAGTACTTC
>TRBD2|TRBV5-6|.|TRBJ2-7
CASTYAGTSISYEQYF
TGTGCCAGCACCTACGCCGGGACTAGCATTTCCTACGAGCAGTACTTC
>TRBD2|TRBV29-1|.|TRBJ2-1
CSERSSGGEQFF
TGCAGCGAACGCTCCTCGGGGGGTGAGCAGTTCTTC
>.|TRBV6-5|.|TRBJ1-5
CASSRGQTYNQPQHF
TGTGCCAGCAGCCGCGGACAGACCTACAATCAGCCCCAGCATTTT
>TRBD1|TRBV6-2/TRBV6-3|.|TRBJ2-7
CASSLTGYYEQYF
TGTGCCAGCAGTTTGACAGGGTACTACGAGCAGTACTTC
>TRBD2|TRBV6-1|.|TRBJ2-1
CASSKTLAGAEQFF
TGTGCCAGCAGTAAAACCCTAGCGGGGGCCGAGCAGTTCTTC
>.|TRBV5-4|.|TRBJ2-1
CASSSGVLNEQFF
TGTGCCAGCAGCTCGGGGGTCCTCAATGAGCAGTTCTTC
>TRBD1|TRBV5-1|.|TRBJ1-2
CASSLAATGDGYTF
TGCGCCAGCAGCTTGGCTGCGACAGGGGATGGCTACACCTTC
>TRBD1|TRBV29-1|.|TRBJ1-2
CSVYAGGDGYTF
TGCAGCGTTTACGCAGGGGGCGATGGCTACACCTTC
>TRBD2|TRBV4-2|.|TRBJ2-2
CASSRTSGGTNTGELFF
TGTGCCAGCAGCCGGACTAGCGGGGGTACGAACACCGGGGAGCTGTTTTTT
>.|TRBV6-2/TRBV6-3|once|TRBJ1-1
CASSYRVNTEAFF
TGTGCCAGCAGTTATCGGGTGAACACTGAAGCTTTCTTT
>.|TRBV2|many|TRBJ2-2
CASSDSPIATGELFF
TGTGCCAGCAGTGACAGCCCCATAGCCACCGGGGAGCTGTTTTTT
>TRBD2|TRBV15|.|TRBJ2-1
CATSREYSGGAYEQFF
TGTGCCACCAGCAGAGAATATAGCGGGGGGGCGTATGAGCAGTTCTTC
>TRBD1|TRBV5-1|.|TRBJ1-6
CASFDGTDYNSPLHF
TGCGCCAGCTTTGACGGGACAGACTATAATTCACCCCTCCACTTT
>TRBD1|TRBV7-9|.|TRBJ2-1
CASSPRGQGGNEQFF
TGTGCCAGCAGCCCAAGGGGACAGGGGGGCAATGAGCAGTTCTTC
>.|TRBV19|.|TRBJ1-4
CATPGGTNEKLFF
TGTGCCACCCCGGGGGGAACTAATGAAAAACTGTTTTTT
>TRBD2|TRBV3-1/TRBV3-2|once|TRBJ2-3
CASSQVLIAGALRDTQYF
TGTGCCAGCAGCCAAGTTTTGATAGCGGGGGCCTTGAGAGATACGCAGTATTTT
>.|TRBV27|.|TRBJ2-3
CASRDDRGLQYF
TGTGCCAGCAGAGACGACCGAGGATTGCAGTATTTT
>TRBD1|TRBV4-2|.|TRBJ1-2
CASSQGDRGSYGYTF
TGTGCCAGCAGCCAGGGGGACAGGGGATCCTATGGCTACACCTTC
>TRBD1|TRBV6-5|few|TRBJ1-2
CASKGQNYGYTF
TGTGCCAGCAAGGGACAGAACTATGGCTACACCTTC
>.|TRBV7-9|.|TRBJ2-7
CASSLSGSSYEQYF
TGTGCCAGCAGCTTATCTGGGAGCTCCTACGAGCAGTACTTC
>.|TRBV5-1|.|TRBJ1-1
CASSLWGLSTEAFF
TGCGCCAGCAGCTTGTGGGGACTGTCCACTGAAGCTTTCTTT
>.|TRBV29-1|once|TRBJ1-1
CSVVSHPYTEAFF
TGCAGCGTTGTTAGTCACCCCTACACTGAAGCTTTCTTT
>TRBD1|TRBV19|.|TRBJ1-2
CASSRDRGLDGYTF
TGTGCCAGTAGCCGGGACAGGGGGTTGGATGGCTACACCTTC
>TRBD1|TRBV7-2|.|TRBJ1-1
CASSLLQGMNTEAFF
TGTGCCAGCAGCTTACTACAGGGGATGAACACTGAAGCTTTCTTT
>.|TRBV20-1|.|TRBJ2-5
CSFYTPETQHF
TGCAGTTTCTACACCCCGGAGACCCAGCACTTC
>.|TRBV6-2/TRBV6-3|.|TRBJ2-5
CASSPGGASNLDQYF
TGTGCCAGCAGCCCTGGGGGGGCCAGTAATTTGGACCAGTACTTC
>TRBD1|TRBV19|few|TRBJ1-3
CASSVRDSSGNTIYF
TGTGCCAGTAGTGTCCGGGACAGCTCTGGAAACACCATATATTTT
>.|TRBV7-2|.|TRBJ2-5
CASSLGGQARETQYF
TGTGCCAGCAGCTTAGGGGGGCAGGCCCGCGAGACCCAGTACTTC
>TRBD2|TRBV3-1/TRBV3-2|.|TRBJ2-1
CASSQGRTSGGDEQFF
TGTGCCAGCAGCCAAGGAAGGACTAGCGGAGGCGATGAGCAGTTCTTC